This T cell receptor beta chain was sequenced for a study of blood T cell repertoires in COVID-19. Study-level background: The United States, Italy and Spain provided the acute and convalescent COVID-19 samples. In each case, the material was cDNA or gDNA derived from T cells, B-cell-depleted T cells, or PBMCs.

In the authors' workflow: Reference gene primer amplification gave estimated nucleated cell counts. Measured with immunoSEQ multiplex PCR; TCRdb has only the in-frame clones, and not every one. The V and J calls and clone size come from that table; D and trimming were worked out from the DNA. The sample carries fewer than 75,000 clones, about 86% recorded once. This CDR3 is 15 amino acids long. V was cut by 6 bases and J by 6 bases, with 15 bases left in between. The germline gives CDR1 MRHNA, CDR2 SNTAGT. The rearrangement uses TRBV6-4 and TRBJ1-6; no definite D call. Sequenced: peripheral blood. The sequence was collected from a man in his fifties with active COVID-19. The CDR3 reads CASRGLRQTNSPLHF. Written as DNA, the CDR3 is TGTGCCAGCAGGGGCTTGAGACAAACTAATTCACCCCTCCACTTT.